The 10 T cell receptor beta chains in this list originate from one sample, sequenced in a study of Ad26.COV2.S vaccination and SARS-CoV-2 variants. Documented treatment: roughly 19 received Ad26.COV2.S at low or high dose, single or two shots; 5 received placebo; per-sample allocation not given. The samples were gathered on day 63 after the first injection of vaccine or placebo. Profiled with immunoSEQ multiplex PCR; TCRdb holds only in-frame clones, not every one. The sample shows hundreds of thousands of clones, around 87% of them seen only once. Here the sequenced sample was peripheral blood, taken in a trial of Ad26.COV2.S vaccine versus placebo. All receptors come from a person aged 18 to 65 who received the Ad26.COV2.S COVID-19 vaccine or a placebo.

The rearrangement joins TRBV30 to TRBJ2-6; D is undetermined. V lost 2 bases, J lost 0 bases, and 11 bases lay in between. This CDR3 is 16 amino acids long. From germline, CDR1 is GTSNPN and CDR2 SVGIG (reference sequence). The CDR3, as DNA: TGTGCCTGGAGTCGGAAACAAAACTCTGGGGCCAACGTCCTGACTTTC. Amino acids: CAWSRKQNSGANVLTF. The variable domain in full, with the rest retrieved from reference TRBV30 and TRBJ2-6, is SQTIHQWPATLVQPVGSPLSLECTVEGTSNPNLYWYRQAAGRGLQLLFYSVGIGQISSEVPQNLSASRPQDRQFILSSKKLLLSDSGFYLCAWSRKQNSGANVLTFGAGSRLTVL.

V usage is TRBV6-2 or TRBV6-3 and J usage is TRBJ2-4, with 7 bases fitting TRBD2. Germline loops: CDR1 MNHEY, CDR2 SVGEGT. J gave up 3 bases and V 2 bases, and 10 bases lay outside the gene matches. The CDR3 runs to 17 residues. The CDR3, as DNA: TGTGCCAGCAGTTACCCCTGGGCGGGGGAAGGCAAAAACATTCAGTACTTC. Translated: CASSYPWAGEGKNIQYF.

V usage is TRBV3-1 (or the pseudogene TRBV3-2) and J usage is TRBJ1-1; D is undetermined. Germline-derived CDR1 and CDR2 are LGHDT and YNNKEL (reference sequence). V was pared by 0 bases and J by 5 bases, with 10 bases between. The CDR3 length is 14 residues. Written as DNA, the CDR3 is TGTGCCAGCAGCCAAGACTCGGGAAAAACTGAAGCTTTCTTT. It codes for CASSQDSGKTEAFF.

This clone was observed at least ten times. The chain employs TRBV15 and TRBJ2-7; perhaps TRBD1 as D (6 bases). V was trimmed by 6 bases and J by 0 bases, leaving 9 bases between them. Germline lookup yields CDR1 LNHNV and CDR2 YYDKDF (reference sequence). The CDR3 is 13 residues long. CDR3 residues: CATRGDNSYEQYF. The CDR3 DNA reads TGTGCCACCAGGGGGGACAACTCCTACGAGCAGTACTTC.

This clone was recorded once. DNA for the CDR3: TGCAGCGTTACAGGGTGGGAGACCCAGTACTTC. Its translation: CSVTGWETQYF. This rearrangement joins TRBV29-1 to TRBJ2-5, with D perhaps TRBD1 (6 bases). The CDR3 covers 11 residues. CDR1 SQVTM and CDR2 ANQGSEA come from the germline V gene. V dropped 5 bases and J dropped 5 bases, with 9 bases sitting between them.

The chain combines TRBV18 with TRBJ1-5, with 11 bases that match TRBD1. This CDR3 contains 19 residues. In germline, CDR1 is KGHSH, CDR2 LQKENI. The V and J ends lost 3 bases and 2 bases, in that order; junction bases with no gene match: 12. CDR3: CASSPPGTGGLLRNQPQHF. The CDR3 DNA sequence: TGTGCCAGCTCACCCCCCGGGACAGGGGGATTATTGCGCAATCAGCCCCAGCATTTT.

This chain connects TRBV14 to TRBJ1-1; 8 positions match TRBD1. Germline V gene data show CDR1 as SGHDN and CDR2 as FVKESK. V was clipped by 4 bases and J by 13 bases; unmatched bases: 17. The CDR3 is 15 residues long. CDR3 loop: CASSLQGVQGAILFF. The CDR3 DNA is TGTGCCAGCAGCCTCCAGGGGGTGCAGGGGGCTATTCTTTTCTTT.

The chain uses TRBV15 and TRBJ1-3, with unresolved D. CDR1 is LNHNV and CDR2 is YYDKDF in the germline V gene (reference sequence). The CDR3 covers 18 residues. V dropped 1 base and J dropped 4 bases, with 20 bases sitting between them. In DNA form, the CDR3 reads TGTGCCACCAGCAGAGGCATATACGGGCTTACTGCGGGAAACACCATATATTTT. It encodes CATSRGIYGLTAGNTIYF.

In DNA form, the CDR3 reads TGTGCCAGCAGTTTCCACGGACAGAACACTGAAGCTTTCTTT. Translation: CASSFHGQNTEAFF. The rearrangement links TRBV6-5 to TRBJ1-1; the D gene is possibly TRBD1 (5 bases). The CDR3 contains 14 residues. The V end was cut by 4 bases, the J end by 1 base, with 10 bases between. Germline lookup yields CDR1 MNHEY and CDR2 SVGAGI.

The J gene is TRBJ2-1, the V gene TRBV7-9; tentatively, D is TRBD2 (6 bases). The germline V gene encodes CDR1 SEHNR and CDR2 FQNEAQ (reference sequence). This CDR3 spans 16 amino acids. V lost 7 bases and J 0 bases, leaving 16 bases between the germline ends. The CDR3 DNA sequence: TGTGCCAGCATCCCTGCCCGGGGGAGCTCCTACAATGAGCAGTTCTTC. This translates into CASIPARGSSYNEQFF.